This TCR beta chain was sequenced during a study of T cells in Graves' hyperthyroidism and ophthalmopathy. This clonotype occurred a few times. Its cognate antigen is unknown. Patients were aged 18 to 65, had disease duration under 2 months, and had newly diagnosed hyperthyroidism. Uncontrolled infection, other autoimmune disease, pregnancy or lactation excluded patients. Each 10 ml fresh peripheral blood draw supplied the PBMCs. Overall study findings and caveats: The blood repertoire included most of the expanded thyroid clonotypes above 0.001.

Amplification yielded TCR beta CDR3 regions, with RNA transcripts as the source. When the TCR CDR3 underwent first-round RT-PCR, the HTBI primer set was used. Using its own MiXCR run on the multiplex PCR reads, TCRdb lists one record per CDR3 protein. The data hold roughly 500,000 distinct CDR3 sequences, with about 15% observed a single time. V gave up 7 bases and J gave up 2 bases, with 17 bases separating them. Germline assignment: CDR1 LNHDA and CDR2 SQIVND (reference sequence). The CDR3 loop spans 16 amino acids. This receptor was identified in a woman aged 25 to 39 with Graves' hyperthyroidism that later progressed to Graves' ophthalmopathy. The rearrangement links TRBV19 to TRBJ2-2; unclear D gene. The material sequenced was blood. CDR3: CASKVQRTVNTGELFF. CDR3 nucleotide sequence: TGTGCCAGTAAGGTTCAAAGGACCGTCAACACCGGGGAGCTGTTTTTT.